What follows describes a single T cell receptor (beta chain). V lost 4 bases to trimming and J lost 0 bases, with 10 bases between them. Germline CDR1 PRHDT, CDR2 FYEKMQ (reference sequence). This CDR3 has 14 residues. In the authors' methods: How many nucleated cells were present was estimated from reference gene primer amplification. TCRdb's table, derived via immunoSEQ multiplex PCR, lists solely in-frame clones and lacks some. V and J calls and clone size are those listed in that table; D and trimming were worked out from the DNA. The sample lists 85,000 to 120,000 clones; just under 85% were seen once. This sample was taken from a study of blood T cell repertoires in COVID-19. Overall study context: The United States, Italy and Spain were the sources of the acute and convalescent COVID-19 samples. The cDNA or gDNA used as material had been derived from T cells, B-cell-depleted T cells, or PBMCs.

The genes are TRBV13 and TRBJ2-7; D is uncertain. This clonotype originated in a man aged 40-55 years with active or convalescent COVID-19. Sequenced: peripheral blood. CDR3 amino acids: CASSSPHSSYEQYF. The CDR3 region has the DNA TGTGCCAGCAGCTCGCCTCACAGCTCCTACGAGCAGTACTTC.